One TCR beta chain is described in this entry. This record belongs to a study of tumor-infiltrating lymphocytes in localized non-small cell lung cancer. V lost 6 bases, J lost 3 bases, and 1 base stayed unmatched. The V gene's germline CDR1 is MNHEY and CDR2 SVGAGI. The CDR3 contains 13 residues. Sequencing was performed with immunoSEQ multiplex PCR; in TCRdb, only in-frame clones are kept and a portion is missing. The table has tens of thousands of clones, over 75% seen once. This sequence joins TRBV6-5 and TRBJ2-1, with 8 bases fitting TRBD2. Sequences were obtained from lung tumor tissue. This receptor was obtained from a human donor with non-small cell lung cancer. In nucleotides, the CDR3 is TGTGCCAGCAGAACTAGCGGCTACAATGAGCAGTTCTTC. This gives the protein CASRTSGYNEQFF.